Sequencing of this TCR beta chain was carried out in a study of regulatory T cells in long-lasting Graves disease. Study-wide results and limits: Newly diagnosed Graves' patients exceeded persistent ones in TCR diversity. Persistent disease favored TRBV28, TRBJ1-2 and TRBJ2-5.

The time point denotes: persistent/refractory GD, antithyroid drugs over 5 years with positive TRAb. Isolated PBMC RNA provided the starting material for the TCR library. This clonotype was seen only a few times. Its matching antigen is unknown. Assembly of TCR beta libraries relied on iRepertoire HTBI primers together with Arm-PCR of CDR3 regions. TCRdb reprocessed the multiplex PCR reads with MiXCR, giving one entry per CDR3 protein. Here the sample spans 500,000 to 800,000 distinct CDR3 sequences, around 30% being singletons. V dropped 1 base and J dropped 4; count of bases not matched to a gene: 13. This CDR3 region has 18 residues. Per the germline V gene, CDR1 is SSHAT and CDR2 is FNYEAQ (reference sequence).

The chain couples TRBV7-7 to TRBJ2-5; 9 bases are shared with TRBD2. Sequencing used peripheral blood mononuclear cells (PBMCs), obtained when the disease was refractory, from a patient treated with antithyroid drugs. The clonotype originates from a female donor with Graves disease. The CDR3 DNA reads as TGTGCCAGCAGCTTAGGTCTCCCCCTTAGCGGGAGATCAGAGACCCAGTACTTC. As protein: CASSLGLPLSGRSETQYF.